The rows below give T cell receptor beta chains drawn from one sample of a study of PD-1 blockade in classical Hodgkin lymphoma. The repertoire was sequenced with immunoSEQ multiplex PCR; TCRdb's copy has only in-frame clones and lacks some. There are approximately 160,000 clones in the sample; less than 80% occur only once, and roughly 8.4% lies in the top ten. Source: peripheral blood mononuclear cells (PBMCs), taken before the second cycle of nivolumab. All receptors derive from a human donor with classical Hodgkin lymphoma. The CDR3 runs from the conserved cysteine through the conserved F or W. The D gene is left open where the match is weak. Some rows mark clone size as missing; the rest say once, few, many or name a class of expanded clone.

J | size | V | D | CDR3 | DNA
TRBJ2-5 | - | TRBV5-1 | - | CASSWRAGQETQYF | TGCGCCAGCAGCTGGAGGGCGGGGCAAGAGACCCAGTACTTC
TRBJ2-2 | few | TRBV19 | TRBD1 | CASRPGQMNTGELFF | TGTGCCAGTAGACCGGGACAGATGAACACCGGGGAGCTGTTTTTT
TRBJ2-1 | - | TRBV7-3 | - | CASSLMGINNEQFF | TGTGCCAGCAGCTTAATGGGCATAAACAATGAGCAGTTCTTC
TRBJ2-4 | - | TRBV7-8 | - | CASSLGFAALRAKNIQYF | TGTGCCAGCAGCTTAGGTTTTGCGGCCCTCCGGGCCAAAAACATTCAGTACTTC
TRBJ1-2 | - | TRBV6-6 | - | CASSREGYYGYTF | TGTGCCAGCAGTCGTGAGGGGTACTATGGCTACACCTTC
TRBJ2-5 | medium-sized | TRBV2 | TRBD2 | CASKGLAGMGEETQYF | TGTGCCAGTAAAGGGCTAGCGGGAATGGGGGAAGAGACCCAGTACTTC
TRBJ1-1 | - | TRBV18 | TRBD1 | CASSAWTGGSYTEAFF | TGTGCCAGCTCGGCGTGGACAGGGGGCTCATACACTGAAGCTTTCTTT
TRBJ1-2 | - | TRBV19 | - | CASKVQNYGYTF | TGTGCCAGTAAGGTACAGAACTATGGCTACACCTTC
TRBJ1-2 | - | TRBV21-1 | - | CASSKRIRGAWRGYTF | TGTGCCAGCAGCAAAAGGATACGCGGGGCTTGGAGAGGCTACACCTTC
TRBJ1-6 | - | TRBV6-5 | - | CASSYKPASYNSPLHF | TGTGCCAGCAGTTATAAGCCAGCCTCCTATAATTCACCCCTCCACTTT
TRBJ1-5 | - | TRBV19 | TRBD1 | CASSRTGHVGNQPQHF | TGTGCCAGTAGTAGGACAGGGCATGTTGGCAATCAGCCCCAGCATTTT
TRBJ1-3 | - | TRBV6-6 | - | CASSSITGNSGNTIYF | TGTGCCAGCAGCTCAATAACAGGGAACTCTGGAAACACCATATATTTT
TRBJ2-7 | - | TRBV19 | TRBD2 | CASSKLAGDLYEQYF | TGTGCCAGTAGTAAACTAGCGGGAGATCTCTACGAGCAGTACTTC
TRBJ2-7 | once | TRBV28 | - | CASSRPDGNHPYEQYF | TGTGCCAGCAGTCGCCCTGACGGCAACCACCCCTACGAGCAGTACTTC
TRBJ1-1 | - | TRBV6-4 | - | CASSRTSPNTEAFF | TGTGCCAGCAGTAGAACATCCCCAAACACTGAAGCTTTCTTT
TRBJ2-4 | - | TRBV19 | TRBD2 | CASSIETGTRRDIQYF | TGTGCCAGTAGTATAGAGACCGGGACTAGGAGGGACATTCAGTACTTC
TRBJ2-6 | - | TRBV18 | TRBD1 | CASSPYGQESSGANVLTF | TGTGCCAGCTCACCCTACGGACAGGAAAGCTCTGGGGCCAACGTCCTGACTTTC
TRBJ1-4 | - | TRBV12-2 | - | CASRSDRVREKLFF | TGTGCAAGTAGATCGGACAGGGTGAGAGAAAAACTGTTTTTT
TRBJ1-4 | - | TRBV19 | - | CASSIRYHNEKLFF | TGTGCCAGTAGTATTCGGTACCATAATGAAAAACTGTTTTTT
TRBJ1-4 | medium-sized | TRBV6-5 | - | CASSLRGWEKLFF | TGTGCCAGCAGTTTACGGGGCTGGGAAAAACTGTTTTTT
TRBJ2-7 | - | TRBV28 | TRBD1 | CASTGTVQYEQYF | TGTGCCAGTACAGGGACAGTTCAGTACGAGCAGTACTTC
TRBJ2-1 | - | TRBV10-3 | - | CAISENGAGSYNEQFF | TGTGCCATCAGTGAGAATGGCGCGGGGTCCTACAATGAGCAGTTCTTC
TRBJ2-7 | - | TRBV4-2 | - | CASSPDQPYEQYF | TGTGCCAGCAGCCCGGACCAACCCTACGAGCAGTACTTC
TRBJ1-2 | - | TRBV6-5 | - | CASSYSGPASNYGYTF | TGTGCCAGCAGTTACTCGGGGCCGGCCTCCAACTATGGCTACACCTTC
TRBJ2-7 | once | TRBV30 | - | CAWSLTHQGYEQYF | TGTGCCTGGAGTCTTACCCACCAGGGGTACGAGCAGTACTTC
TRBJ1-2 | - | TRBV7-2 | - | CASLRPQTNYGYTF | TGTGCCAGCCTAAGACCCCAGACTAACTATGGCTACACCTTC
TRBJ1-1 | - | TRBV5-4 | - | CASSPRAGITEAFF | TGTGCCAGCAGCCCGCGAGCGGGAATAACTGAAGCTTTCTTT
TRBJ2-5 | - | TRBV25-1 | TRBD1 | CASSDTRDREQETQYF | TGTGCCAGCAGTGATACCCGGGACAGGGAACAAGAGACCCAGTACTTC
TRBJ1-5 | - | TRBV7-9 | - | CASSSGLRSNQPQHF | TGTGCCAGCAGCTCCGGACTGCGGAGCAATCAGCCCCAGCATTTT
TRBJ2-7 | - | TRBV21-1 | - | CASSSREGEQYF | TGTGCCAGCAGCTCAAGGGAGGGCGAGCAGTACTTC
TRBJ2-3 | - | TRBV7-3 | - | CASSLTPRTDTQYF | TGTGCCAGCAGCTTAACGCCCCGCACAGATACGCAGTATTTT
TRBJ2-2 | - | TRBV7-3 | TRBD2 | CASSWWAGANTGELFF | TGTGCCAGCAGCTGGTGGGCGGGAGCGAACACCGGGGAGCTGTTTTTT
TRBJ2-5 | - | TRBV6-4 | TRBD2 | CASSESGTPGTQYF | TGTGCCAGCAGTGAGAGCGGGACTCCCGGGACCCAGTACTTC
TRBJ1-2 | - | TRBV5-1 | - | CASSLTNYGYTF | TGCGCCAGCAGCTTGACAAACTATGGCTACACCTTC
TRBJ1-5 | - | TRBV7-6 | - | CASSLAPGHYGNQPQHF | TGTGCCAGCAGCTTAGCGCCCGGCCATTACGGCAATCAGCCCCAGCATTTT
TRBJ1-4 | - | TRBV7-2 | TRBD1 | CASSLDEWTTGGYEKLFF | TGTGCCAGCAGCTTAGATGAATGGACGACAGGGGGCTATGAAAAACTGTTTTTT
TRBJ2-1 | - | TRBV21-1 | - | CASSKMGQAPLNEQFF | TGTGCCAGCAGCAAAATGGGACAGGCACCTCTCAATGAGCAGTTCTTC
TRBJ1-2 | few | TRBV9 | - | CASSVGEDSVYTF | TGTGCCAGCAGCGTAGGGGAAGATTCAGTCTACACCTTC
TRBJ2-5 | - | TRBV10-3 | - | CAIMNSPGNQETQYF | TGTGCCATCATGAACAGCCCAGGGAACCAAGAGACCCAGTACTTC
TRBJ2-2 | - | TRBV6-5 | - | CASSYTPNDTGELFF | TGTGCCAGCAGTTACACCCCTAATGACACCGGGGAGCTGTTTTTT